The 22 T cell receptor beta chains in this list originate from one sample, sequenced in a study of cytomegalovirus exposure and HLA in healthy donors. The PCR employed 60 Vbeta primers together with 13 Jbeta primers. The repertoire was sequenced with immunoSEQ multiplex PCR; TCRdb's copy has only in-frame clones and lacks some. Of around 150,000 clones detected, 75% to 85% appear once; the ten largest clones hold 2% to 2.5%. The specimen sequenced was PBMCs. The source is a middle-aged man in good health and CMV-seronegative.

This chain uses TRBV5-1 with TRBJ1-1; the match to TRBD1 covers 11 bases. Trimming at V came to 4 bases and at J to 5 bases, leaving 4 bases not matched to a gene. CDR3 size: 14 residues. Germline V gives CDR1 SGHRS, CDR2 YFSETQ. The CDR3: CASSGTGGGTEAFF. CDR3 DNA: TGCGCCAGCAGCGGGACAGGGGGGGGAACTGAAGCTTTCTTT.

The chain couples TRBV28 to TRBJ1-5; 8 positions match TRBD1. The trim removed 11 bases at V and 6 bases at J, leaving 12 bases unmatched. Germline CDR1 MDHEN, CDR2 SYDVKM. The CDR3 length is 14 residues. CDR3 sequence reads: CASLAGGIFQPQHF. The CDR3 DNA follows: TGTGCCTCGTTGGCAGGGGGCATTTTTCAGCCCCAGCATTTT.

The V and J genes are TRBV5-4 and TRBJ1-2; 8 nucleotides line up with TRBD1. The CDR3 is made up of 13 amino acids. V dropped 4 bases and J dropped 5; count of bases not matched to a gene: 4. The V gene's germline CDR1 is SGHNT and CDR2 YYREEE (reference sequence). CDR3 DNA sequence: TGTGCCAGCAGCCAAGGACAGGGTTATGGCTACACCTTC. Amino acid sequence: CASSQGQGYGYTF.

In the case of this clone: Other DNA sequences of this sample code for an identical CDR3. The rearrangement uses TRBV5-1 and TRBJ2-3; D is unclear. The V gene's germline CDR1 is SGHRS and CDR2 YFSETQ. The germline V and J ends were trimmed by 3 bases and 1 base, with 9 bases remaining between them. The CDR3 runs to 14 residues. This chain's CDR3 is CASSYGGRTDTQYF. The CDR3 DNA sequence: TGCGCCAGCAGCTACGGCGGCCGCACAGATACGCAGTATTTT.

The chain joins TRBV6-6 to TRBJ1-5; D is unresolved. V was shortened by 4 bases and J by 4 bases, with 11 bases between the two germline ends. The CDR3 contains 14 residues. Germline CDR1 reads MNHNY; CDR2 reads SVGAGI (reference sequence). Here the CDR3 reads CASSSRAGNQPQHF. CDR3 coding DNA: TGTGCCAGCAGTTCCCGCGCGGGGAATCAGCCCCAGCATTTT.

The V gene is TRBV29-1, the J gene TRBJ2-5; D may be TRBD1 (5 bases). V was shortened by 1 base and J by 5 bases, with 14 bases between the two germline ends. The length of the CDR3 is 14 residues. Germline assignment: CDR1 SQVTM and CDR2 ANQGSEA. The CDR3 bases are TGCAGCGTTGAAGTGCCAGGGTCACGGGAGACCCAGTACTTC. This codes for CSVEVPGSRETQYF.

This clone has a handful of counts. The J gene is TRBJ1-5, the V gene TRBV19; tentatively, D is TRBD1 (5 bases). CDR1 is LNHDA, CDR2 SQIVND, per germline (reference sequence). The CDR3 is 13 amino acids. Trimming took 4 bases from V and 7 from J, leaving 11 bases between them. This chain's CDR3 is CASSTQGFQPQHF. In DNA, the CDR3 is TGTGCCAGTAGTACCCAGGGCTTCCAGCCCCAGCATTTT.

The chain couples TRBV7-8 to TRBJ1-2; D remains unclear. The V gene's germline CDR1 is SGHVS and CDR2 FQNEAQ. V was trimmed by 2 bases and J by 4 bases, leaving 8 bases between them. The CDR3 length is 13 residues. The CDR3 nucleotides are TGTGCCAGCAGCTTATCGGGTGCCTATGGCTACACCTTC. Protein sequence: CASSLSGAYGYTF.

This rearrangement joins TRBV6-1 to TRBJ2-3; TRBD1 might be the D (5 bases). Germline V gene data show CDR1 as MNHNS and CDR2 as SASEGT. The CDR3 loop spans 11 amino acids. V was pared by 1 base and J by 11 bases, with 7 bases between. The CDR3 region is CASSEGGRQYF. The CDR3 DNA sequence: TGTGCCAGCAGTGAAGGGGGCCGGCAGTATTTT.

This clone was seen only a few times. The V and J genes are TRBV6-5 and TRBJ2-7; 8 nucleotides agree with TRBD1. Germline CDR1 and CDR2: MNHEY and SVGAGI. The CDR3 extends over 15 amino acids. The V segment lost 5 bases and the J segment 3 bases; nucleotides outside the gene matches: 9. The CDR3 nucleotides read TGTGCCAGCAGTACCTCAGACAGGGGAGGCTACGAGCAGTACTTC. Translation gives CASSTSDRGGYEQYF.

The chain has TRBV14 and TRBJ2-6; D perhaps matches TRBD2 (6 bases). CDR1 SGHDN and CDR2 FVKESK come from the germline V gene. Trimming stripped 2 bases from V and 0 bases from J, with 11 bases between. CDR3 size: 17 residues. In nucleotides, the CDR3 is TGTGCCAGCAGCCAATGGCAGGACTACTCTGGGGCCAACGTCCTGACTTTC. Translation gives CASSQWQDYSGANVLTF.

The genes are TRBV30 and TRBJ2-5; D gene ambiguous. Trimming left V 2 bases short and J 0 bases short, with 10 bases between. The CDR3 is 14 residues long. Germline V CDR1 and CDR2: GTSNPN, SVGIG (reference sequence). In DNA, the CDR3 is TGTGCCTGGAGTTCAACTTGGTACCAAGAGACCCAGTACTTC. This gives the protein CAWSSTWYQETQYF.

The chain carries TRBV5-1 and TRBJ2-6, with no clear D. Trimming took 4 bases from V and 0 from J, leaving 5 bases between them. The CDR3 has 14 residues. Germline loops: CDR1 SGHRS, CDR2 YFSETQ. CDR3 bases: TGCGCCAGCAGCGAGAGCTCTGGGGCCAACGTCCTGACTTTC. It specifies CASSESSGANVLTF.

The chain combines TRBV18 with TRBJ2-5, with 7 bases fitting TRBD2. V lost 3 bases, J lost 4 bases, and 11 bases stayed unmatched. The CDR3 is made up of 16 amino acids. Germline V gives CDR1 KGHSH, CDR2 LQKENI. CDR3 loop: CASSPRTRVGRETQYF. DNA of the CDR3: TGTGCCAGCTCACCCCGGACTAGGGTCGGGAGAGAGACCCAGTACTTC.

The chain combines TRBV7-7 with TRBJ2-5; TRBD1 agrees at 10 bases. Losses at the gene ends were 5 bases for V and 3 bases for J; bases not matched to a gene: 3. The CDR3 runs 14 residues. CDR1 is SSHAT, CDR2 FNYEAQ, per germline (reference sequence). This CDR3 reads CASSQGQGKETQYF. The CDR3 nucleotides are TGTGCCAGCAGCCAGGGACAGGGGAAAGAGACCCAGTACTTC.

This clone was seen only once. This sequence joins TRBV9 and TRBJ2-2; 10 bases align to TRBD1. Germline V CDR1 and CDR2: SGDLS, YYNGEE. The junction had 8 bases not matched to a gene; V was cut back by 0 bases and J by 6 bases. The CDR3 loop spans 17 amino acids. The CDR3 protein is CASSVVSGTGVAGELFF. Here the CDR3 DNA reads TGTGCCAGCAGCGTAGTGTCCGGGACAGGGGTTGCCGGGGAGCTGTTTTTT.

The chain employs TRBV2 and TRBJ2-7; 7 bases fit TRBD2. V gave up 4 bases and J gave up 7 bases; unmatched junction bases: 4. Germline assignment: CDR1 SNHLY and CDR2 FYNNEI. This CDR3 spans 12 amino acids. The CDR3 sequence: CASSVGGEEQYF. CDR3 in DNA: TGTGCCAGCAGTGTGGGGGGGGAGGAGCAGTACTTC.

This chain joins TRBV2 and TRBJ1-6, with D unresolved. The germline V gene encodes CDR1 SNHLY and CDR2 FYNNEI. CDR3 length: 16 amino acids. Trimming stripped 5 bases from V and 3 bases from J, with 14 bases between. CDR3 DNA: TGTGCCAGCAGTACATCGTCCCCAGACTATAATTCACCCCTCCACTTT. Its protein is CASSTSSPDYNSPLHF.

The V and J genes are TRBV18 and TRBJ2-2; D is perhaps TRBD1 (6 bases). Germline CDR1 KGHSH, CDR2 LQKENI. Trimming removed 1 base at V and 7 bases at J, with 10 bases between. CDR3 size: 14 residues. In DNA, the CDR3 is TGTGCCAGCTCACCACTACAGGGCGGCGGGGAGCTGTTTTTT. It specifies CASSPLQGGGELFF.

The chain carries TRBV6-5 and TRBJ1-1; D unresolved. Germline values: CDR1 MNHEY, CDR2 SVGAGI. There are 15 residues in the CDR3. With 2 bases removed from V and 0 bases from J, the gap between germline ends came to 10 bases. This chain's CDR3 is CASSYEGEMNTEAFF. CDR3 nucleotides: TGTGCCAGCAGTTACGAGGGCGAGATGAACACTGAAGCTTTCTTT.

The V and J genes are TRBV7-3 and TRBJ2-1, with 9 bases lining up with TRBD1. The J segment lost 5 bases and the V segment lost 4 bases, leaving 0 bases of the junction unmatched. Germline V gene sequence: CDR1 SGHTA, CDR2 FQGTGA. This CDR3 comprises 13 residues. Written as DNA, the CDR3 is TGTGCCAGCAGCTGGACAGGGGACAATGAGCAGTTCTTC. Protein sequence: CASSWTGDNEQFF.

J is TRBJ1-1 and V is TRBV2; 9 nucleotides line up with TRBD1. The CDR3 runs to 13 residues. J gave up 8 bases and V 7 bases, and 8 bases lay outside the gene matches. CDR1 SNHLY and CDR2 FYNNEI come from the germline V gene. The CDR3 sequence is CASTEQGAGEAFF. The CDR3 nucleotides are TGTGCCAGCACGGAACAGGGGGCTGGCGAAGCTTTCTTT.